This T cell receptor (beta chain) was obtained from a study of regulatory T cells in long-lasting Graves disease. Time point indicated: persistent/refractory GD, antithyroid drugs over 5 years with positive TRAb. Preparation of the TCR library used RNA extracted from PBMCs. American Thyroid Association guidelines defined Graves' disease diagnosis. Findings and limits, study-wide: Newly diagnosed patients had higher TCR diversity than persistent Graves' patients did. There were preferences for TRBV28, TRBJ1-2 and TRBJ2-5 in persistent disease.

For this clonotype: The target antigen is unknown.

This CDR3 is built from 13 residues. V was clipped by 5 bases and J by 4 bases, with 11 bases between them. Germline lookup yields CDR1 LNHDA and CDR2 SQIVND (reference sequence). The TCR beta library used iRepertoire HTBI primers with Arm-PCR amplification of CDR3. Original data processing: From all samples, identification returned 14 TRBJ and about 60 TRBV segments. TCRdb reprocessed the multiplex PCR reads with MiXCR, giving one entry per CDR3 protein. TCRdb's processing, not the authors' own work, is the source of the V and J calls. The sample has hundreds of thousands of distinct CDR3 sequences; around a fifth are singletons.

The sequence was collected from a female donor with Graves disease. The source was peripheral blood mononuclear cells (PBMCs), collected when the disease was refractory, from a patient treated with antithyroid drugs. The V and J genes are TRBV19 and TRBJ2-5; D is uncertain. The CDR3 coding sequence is TGTGCCAGTAGTGGGATTAGCAGAGAGACCCAGTACTTC. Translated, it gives CASSGISRETQYF.